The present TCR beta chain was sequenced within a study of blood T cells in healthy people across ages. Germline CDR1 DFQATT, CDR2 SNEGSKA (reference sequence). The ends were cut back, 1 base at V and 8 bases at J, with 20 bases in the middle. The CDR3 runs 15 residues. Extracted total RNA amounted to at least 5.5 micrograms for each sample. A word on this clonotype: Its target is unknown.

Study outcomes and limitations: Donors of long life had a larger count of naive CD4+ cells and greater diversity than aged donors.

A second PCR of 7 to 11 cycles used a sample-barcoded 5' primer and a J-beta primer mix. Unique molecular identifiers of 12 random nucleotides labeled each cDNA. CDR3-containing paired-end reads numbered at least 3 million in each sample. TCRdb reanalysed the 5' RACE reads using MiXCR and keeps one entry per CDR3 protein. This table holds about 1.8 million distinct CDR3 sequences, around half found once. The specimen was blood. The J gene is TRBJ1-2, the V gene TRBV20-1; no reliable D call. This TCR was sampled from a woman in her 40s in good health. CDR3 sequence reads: CSARVPGRSAGGYTF. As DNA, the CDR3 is TGCAGTGCTAGAGTGCCGGGCCGGTCGGCTGGAGGCTACACCTTC.